This T cell receptor (beta chain) was found in a study of blood T cell repertoires in COVID-19. As for the study in general: Acute-phase and convalescent COVID-19 samples originated in the United States, Italy and Spain.

This clone was observed a few times. Mismatch with germline at one junction end may stem from a read error. In the study's own analysis: Reference gene primer amplification yielded estimated nucleated cell counts. Sequencing was performed with immunoSEQ multiplex PCR; in TCRdb, only in-frame clones are kept and a portion is missing. V and J calls and clone size are those listed in that table; D and trimming were worked out from the DNA. The data contain under 200,000 clones, about 85% of them singletons. Individuals drawn from under 30 US areas were about 18 to 95 years old. Clinical history as reported by participants underpinned cohort assignment. CDR3 size: 11 residues. CDR1 is SEHNR and CDR2 is FQNEAQ in the germline V gene (reference sequence).

The source of this sequence is a woman between 45 and 65 years old who had recovered from COVID-19. The sample consisted of PBMCs or T cells enriched from blood (not recorded which). The J gene is TRBJ2-7, the V gene TRBV7-9, with no clear D. The CDR3 coding sequence is TGTGCCAGCAGCTTAGGAGAGTCCCCCCTCTTC. Its protein is CASSLGESPLF.